Listed below are T cell receptor beta chains from one sample, sequenced in a study of cytomegalovirus exposure and HLA in healthy donors. Profiling relied on immunoSEQ multiplex PCR, and the TCRdb table lists in-frame clones only, not all of them. The table shows about 140,000 clones, with over 80% occurring only once. The sequenced material came from PBMCs. The receptors come from a female donor in good health and CMV-seronegative. The CDR3 runs from the conserved cysteine through the conserved F or W. Fields, in order: V gene, D gene, J gene, clone size, CDR3 protein, CDR3 DNA. D genes are given only for firm matches. Some rows mark clone size as missing; the rest say once, few, many or name a class of expanded clone.

v_call: TRBV5-4; d_call: NA; j_call: TRBJ1-1; clone_size: NA; cdr3_aa: CASSVAPEPEAFF; cdr3_nt: TGTGCCAGCAGCGTCGCCCCGGAGCCTGAAGCTTTCTTT
v_call: TRBV19; d_call: TRBD1; j_call: TRBJ1-4; clone_size: NA; cdr3_aa: CASSLRDRISEKLFF; cdr3_nt: TGTGCCAGTAGTCTCCGGGACAGGATCTCTGAGAAACTGTTTTTT
v_call: TRBV6-4; d_call: NA; j_call: TRBJ2-1; clone_size: NA; cdr3_aa: CASSDSRVLSYNEQFF; cdr3_nt: TGTGCCAGCAGTGACTCGAGGGTATTATCCTACAATGAGCAGTTCTTC
v_call: TRBV15; d_call: NA; j_call: TRBJ2-7; clone_size: NA; cdr3_aa: CATSRGGSSYEQYF; cdr3_nt: TGTGCCACCAGCAGAGGTGGTAGCTCCTACGAGCAGTACTTC
v_call: TRBV19; d_call: TRBD2; j_call: TRBJ2-1; clone_size: NA; cdr3_aa: CASSMSRGRLSEQFF; cdr3_nt: TGTGCCAGTAGTATGTCTCGCGGGAGATTGAGCGAGCAGTTCTTC
v_call: TRBV18; d_call: NA; j_call: TRBJ1-1; clone_size: NA; cdr3_aa: CASTGFLNTEAFF; cdr3_nt: TGTGCCAGCACAGGGTTCTTGAACACTGAAGCTTTCTTT
v_call: TRBV30; d_call: NA; j_call: TRBJ2-7; clone_size: NA; cdr3_aa: CAWSGGDYRASPNEQYF; cdr3_nt: TGTGCCTGGAGCGGAGGTGATTACCGGGCTTCTCCTAACGAGCAGTACTTC
v_call: TRBV2; d_call: NA; j_call: TRBJ2-6; clone_size: NA; cdr3_aa: CASADSRINSGANVLTF; cdr3_nt: TGTGCCAGCGCCGACAGCAGAATTAACTCTGGGGCCAACGTCCTGACTTTC
v_call: TRBV2; d_call: NA; j_call: TRBJ2-7; clone_size: NA; cdr3_aa: CASSLLGTGGEQYF; cdr3_nt: TGTGCCAGCAGTCTATTAGGGACTGGGGGCGAGCAGTACTTC
v_call: TRBV2; d_call: NA; j_call: TRBJ1-2; clone_size: NA; cdr3_aa: CASSESRNYGYTF; cdr3_nt: TGTGCCAGCAGTGAAAGCCGAAACTATGGCTACACCTTC
v_call: TRBV7-9; d_call: NA; j_call: TRBJ2-5; clone_size: few; cdr3_aa: CASSLARDTKETQYF; cdr3_nt: TGTGCCAGCAGCTTAGCTAGGGACACTAAAGAGACCCAGTACTTC
v_call: TRBV5-1; d_call: NA; j_call: TRBJ1-1; clone_size: NA; cdr3_aa: CASSWGLVNTEAFF; cdr3_nt: TGCGCCAGCAGCTGGGGCCTCGTTAACACTGAAGCTTTCTTT
v_call: TRBV5-1; d_call: TRBD1; j_call: TRBJ2-4; clone_size: NA; cdr3_aa: CASSSTGVAKNIQYF; cdr3_nt: TGCGCCAGCAGCTCAACAGGGGTAGCCAAAAACATTCAGTACTTC
v_call: TRBV7-2; d_call: NA; j_call: TRBJ2-2; clone_size: few; cdr3_aa: CASSPRSTGELFF; cdr3_nt: TGTGCCAGCAGCCCAAGGAGCACCGGGGAGCTGTTTTTT
v_call: TRBV5-1; d_call: NA; j_call: TRBJ1-4; clone_size: NA; cdr3_aa: CASSPGTTNEKLFF; cdr3_nt: TGCGCCAGCAGCCCCGGGACAACTAATGAAAAACTGTTTTTT
v_call: TRBV5-1; d_call: NA; j_call: TRBJ2-1; clone_size: NA; cdr3_aa: CASSAYNEQFF; cdr3_nt: TGCGCCAGCAGCGCGTACAATGAGCAGTTCTTC
v_call: TRBV21-1; d_call: NA; j_call: TRBJ1-1; clone_size: NA; cdr3_aa: CASSKGERDRDAPTEAFF; cdr3_nt: TGTGCCAGCAGCAAAGGGGAGAGGGACAGGGACGCCCCCACTGAAGCTTTCTTT
v_call: TRBV5-1; d_call: TRBD2; j_call: TRBJ2-5; clone_size: once; cdr3_aa: CASSLDSSGMGTQYF; cdr3_nt: TGCGCCAGCAGCTTGGACTCTAGCGGGATGGGGACCCAGTACTTC
v_call: TRBV29-1; d_call: TRBD2; j_call: TRBJ2-5; clone_size: NA; cdr3_aa: CSVQPTSGRTETQYF; cdr3_nt: TGCAGCGTTCAACCGACTAGCGGGAGGACGGAGACCCAGTACTTC
v_call: TRBV15; d_call: TRBD2; j_call: TRBJ2-7; clone_size: NA; cdr3_aa: CATSRGWGGREPVGEQYF; cdr3_nt: TGTGCCACCAGCAGAGGCTGGGGCGGGCGGGAGCCGGTGGGAGAGCAGTACTTC
v_call: TRBV7-9; d_call: TRBD2; j_call: TRBJ2-1; clone_size: NA; cdr3_aa: CASSLAGGLSYNEQFF; cdr3_nt: TGTGCCAGCAGCTTAGCGGGAGGGCTCTCCTACAATGAGCAGTTCTTC
v_call: TRBV5-4; d_call: TRBD1; j_call: TRBJ1-5; clone_size: once; cdr3_aa: CASSLDRGPNQPQHF; cdr3_nt: TGTGCCAGCAGCTTGGACAGGGGTCCCAATCAGCCCCAGCATTTT
v_call: TRBV2; d_call: TRBD2; j_call: TRBJ2-1; clone_size: few; cdr3_aa: CASMSGGPYPDEQFF; cdr3_nt: TGTGCCAGCATGTCGGGAGGGCCCTACCCCGATGAGCAGTTCTTC
v_call: TRBV6-1; d_call: TRBD2; j_call: TRBJ2-3; clone_size: NA; cdr3_aa: CASSEVGLADLTDTQYF; cdr3_nt: TGTGCCAGCAGTGAAGTAGGACTAGCGGATCTCACAGATACGCAGTATTTT
v_call: TRBV2; d_call: NA; j_call: TRBJ2-7; clone_size: NA; cdr3_aa: CASSEALLGDRGEQYF; cdr3_nt: TGTGCCAGCAGTGAAGCGCTTCTAGGGGATAGGGGAGAGCAGTACTTC
v_call: TRBV29-1; d_call: NA; j_call: TRBJ1-3; clone_size: NA; cdr3_aa: CSVVYSGNTIYF; cdr3_nt: TGCAGCGTTGTATACTCTGGAAACACCATATATTTT
v_call: TRBV7-3; d_call: TRBD1; j_call: TRBJ2-1; clone_size: NA; cdr3_aa: CASSFPGQHNEQFF; cdr3_nt: TGTGCCAGCAGCTTCCCGGGACAGCACAATGAGCAGTTCTTC
v_call: TRBV19; d_call: TRBD2; j_call: TRBJ2-7; clone_size: few; cdr3_aa: CASSILAEGRHEQYF; cdr3_nt: TGTGCCAGTAGTATCCTAGCGGAGGGACGTCACGAGCAGTACTTC
v_call: TRBV27; d_call: TRBD2; j_call: TRBJ2-2; clone_size: NA; cdr3_aa: CASSFRTSGNTGELFF; cdr3_nt: TGTGCCAGCAGTTTCCGGACTAGCGGGAATACCGGGGAGCTGTTTTTT
v_call: TRBV29-1; d_call: NA; j_call: TRBJ2-2; clone_size: NA; cdr3_aa: CSVDIPTGELFF; cdr3_nt: TGCAGCGTTGATATTCCCACCGGGGAGCTGTTTTTT
v_call: TRBV7-9; d_call: NA; j_call: TRBJ1-2; clone_size: once; cdr3_aa: CASSSGDYGYTF; cdr3_nt: TGTGCCAGCAGTAGCGGGGACTATGGCTACACCTTC
v_call: TRBV29-1; d_call: NA; j_call: TRBJ1-5; clone_size: NA; cdr3_aa: CSVYWTVPNQPQHF; cdr3_nt: TGCAGCGTTTACTGGACAGTCCCCAATCAGCCCCAGCATTTT
v_call: TRBV9; d_call: NA; j_call: TRBJ1-6; clone_size: NA; cdr3_aa: CASSYTEDSPLHF; cdr3_nt: TGTGCCAGCAGCTACACCGAGGATTCACCCCTCCACTTT
v_call: TRBV2; d_call: NA; j_call: TRBJ2-3; clone_size: NA; cdr3_aa: CASSGVYSTDTQYF; cdr3_nt: TGTGCCAGCAGCGGGGTTTATAGCACAGATACGCAGTATTTT
v_call: TRBV6-5; d_call: NA; j_call: TRBJ1-5; clone_size: NA; cdr3_aa: CASSYSAGDVQPQHF; cdr3_nt: TGTGCCAGCAGTTACTCTGCAGGGGATGTTCAGCCCCAGCATTTT
v_call: TRBV4-2; d_call: NA; j_call: TRBJ2-1; clone_size: NA; cdr3_aa: CASSQAGRGYNEQFF; cdr3_nt: TGTGCCAGCAGCCAAGCTGGGCGGGGCTACAATGAGCAGTTCTTC
v_call: TRBV11-2; d_call: NA; j_call: TRBJ2-1; clone_size: NA; cdr3_aa: CASSLQGYYNEQFF; cdr3_nt: TGTGCCAGCAGCTTACAGGGATACTACAATGAGCAGTTCTTC
v_call: TRBV5-1; d_call: TRBD2; j_call: TRBJ2-5; clone_size: NA; cdr3_aa: CASSLELAGETQYF; cdr3_nt: TGCGCCAGCAGCTTGGAACTAGCGGGGGAGACCCAGTACTTC
v_call: TRBV13; d_call: TRBD2; j_call: TRBJ2-1; clone_size: NA; cdr3_aa: CASSLVSSGMENEQFF; cdr3_nt: TGTGCCAGCAGCTTAGTTTCTAGCGGGATGGAGAATGAGCAGTTCTTC
v_call: TRBV5-1; d_call: NA; j_call: TRBJ1-6; clone_size: NA; cdr3_aa: CASSVQGSGSSSPLHF; cdr3_nt: TGCGCCAGCAGCGTACAGGGATCCGGATCGTCTTCACCCCTCCACTTT
v_call: TRBV5-1; d_call: NA; j_call: TRBJ2-6; clone_size: NA; cdr3_aa: CASSLVGAGGANVLTF; cdr3_nt: TGCGCCAGCAGCTTGGTTGGGGCTGGTGGGGCCAACGTCCTGACTTTC
v_call: TRBV2; d_call: NA; j_call: TRBJ1-2; clone_size: NA; cdr3_aa: CANTGNPSYGYTF; cdr3_nt: TGTGCCAACACAGGGAACCCCTCCTATGGCTACACCTTC
v_call: TRBV19; d_call: TRBD1; j_call: TRBJ1-4; clone_size: NA; cdr3_aa: CASSLGTGTNEKLFF; cdr3_nt: TGTGCCAGTAGTCTGGGGACAGGTACTAATGAAAAACTGTTTTTT
v_call: TRBV29-1; d_call: TRBD2; j_call: TRBJ2-3; clone_size: NA; cdr3_aa: CSVLGLADTYTQYF; cdr3_nt: TGCAGCGTTTTGGGACTAGCGGACACATATACGCAGTATTTT
v_call: TRBV6-5; d_call: TRBD1; j_call: TRBJ1-2; clone_size: NA; cdr3_aa: CASSYDRDMGGYTF; cdr3_nt: TGTGCCAGCAGTTACGACAGGGACATGGGTGGCTACACCTTC
v_call: TRBV6-5; d_call: NA; j_call: TRBJ2-7; clone_size: NA; cdr3_aa: CASSSTERLGYEQYF; cdr3_nt: TGTGCCAGCAGTTCCACCGAGCGGCTAGGGTACGAGCAGTACTTC
v_call: TRBV5-1; d_call: TRBD2; j_call: TRBJ2-3; clone_size: NA; cdr3_aa: CASTPWTSGKLDTQYF; cdr3_nt: TGCGCCAGCACCCCGTGGACTAGCGGGAAATTGGATACGCAGTATTTT
v_call: TRBV7-2; d_call: TRBD2; j_call: TRBJ2-2; clone_size: once; cdr3_aa: CASRGRETNTGELFF; cdr3_nt: TGTGCCAGCAGAGGGCGGGAGACTAACACCGGGGAGCTGTTTTTT
v_call: TRBV5-1; d_call: NA; j_call: TRBJ2-2; clone_size: NA; cdr3_aa: CASSPTQNTGELFF; cdr3_nt: TGCGCCAGCAGTCCGACACAGAACACCGGGGAGCTGTTTTTT
v_call: TRBV6-5; d_call: TRBD1; j_call: TRBJ2-7; clone_size: NA; cdr3_aa: CASSYSGQGYHEQYF; cdr3_nt: TGTGCCAGCAGTTACTCAGGACAGGGTTACCACGAGCAGTACTTC
v_call: TRBV14; d_call: TRBD1; j_call: TRBJ1-1; clone_size: NA; cdr3_aa: CASSQVNRGPSSEAFF; cdr3_nt: TGTGCCAGCAGCCAAGTGAACAGGGGGCCTTCTTCTGAAGCTTTCTTT
v_call: TRBV29-1; d_call: NA; j_call: TRBJ2-7; clone_size: once; cdr3_aa: CSVAQTSYEQYF; cdr3_nt: TGCAGCGTCGCCCAGACATCATACGAGCAGTACTTC
v_call: TRBV6-1; d_call: NA; j_call: TRBJ2-7; clone_size: NA; cdr3_aa: CASSEATSAGTSGEQYF; cdr3_nt: TGTGCCAGCAGTGAAGCCACATCAGCGGGCACCTCGGGGGAGCAGTACTTC
v_call: TRBV7-8; d_call: NA; j_call: TRBJ1-1; clone_size: NA; cdr3_aa: CASSLVFGGEAFF; cdr3_nt: TGTGCCAGCAGCTTAGTATTCGGAGGAGAAGCTTTCTTT